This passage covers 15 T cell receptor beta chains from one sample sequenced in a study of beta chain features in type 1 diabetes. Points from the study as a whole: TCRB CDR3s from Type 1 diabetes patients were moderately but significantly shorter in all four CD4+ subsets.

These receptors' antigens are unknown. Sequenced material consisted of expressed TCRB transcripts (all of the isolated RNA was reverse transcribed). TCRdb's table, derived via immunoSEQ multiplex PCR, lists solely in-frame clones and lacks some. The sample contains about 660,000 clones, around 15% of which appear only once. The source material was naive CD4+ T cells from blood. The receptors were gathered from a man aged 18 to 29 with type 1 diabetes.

The CDR3 nucleotides read TGTGCCAGCAGCCCTAGGGGGTCCGGGAAGGGTGGCTACACCTTC. Protein: CASSPRGSGKGGYTF. The V gene is TRBV7-9, the J gene TRBJ1-2, with a possible D match to TRBD1 (6 bases). Trimming took 5 bases from V and 7 from J, leaving 20 bases between them. The CDR3 extends over 15 amino acids. Germline lookup yields CDR1 SEHNR and CDR2 FQNEAQ (reference sequence).

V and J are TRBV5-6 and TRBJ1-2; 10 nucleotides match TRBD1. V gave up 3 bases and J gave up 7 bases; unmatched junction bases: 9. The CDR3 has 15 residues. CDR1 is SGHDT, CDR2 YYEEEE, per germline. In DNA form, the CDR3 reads TGTGCCAGCAGCTCGGACAGGGGGTATTTCAGTGGCTACACCTTC. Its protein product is CASSSDRGYFSGYTF.

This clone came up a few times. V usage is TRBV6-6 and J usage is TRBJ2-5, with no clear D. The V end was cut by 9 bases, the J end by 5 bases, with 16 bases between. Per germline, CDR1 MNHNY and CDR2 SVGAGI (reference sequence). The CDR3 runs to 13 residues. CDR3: CASGWGTLETQYF. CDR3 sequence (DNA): TGTGCCAGTGGGTGGGGTACCTTGGAGACCCAGTACTTC.

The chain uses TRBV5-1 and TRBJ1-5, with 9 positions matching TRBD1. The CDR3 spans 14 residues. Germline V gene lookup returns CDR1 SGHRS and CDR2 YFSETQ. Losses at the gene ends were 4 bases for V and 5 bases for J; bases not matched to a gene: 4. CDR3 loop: CASSPGTGHQPQHF. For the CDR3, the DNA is TGCGCCAGCAGCCCTGGGACAGGGCATCAGCCCCAGCATTTT.

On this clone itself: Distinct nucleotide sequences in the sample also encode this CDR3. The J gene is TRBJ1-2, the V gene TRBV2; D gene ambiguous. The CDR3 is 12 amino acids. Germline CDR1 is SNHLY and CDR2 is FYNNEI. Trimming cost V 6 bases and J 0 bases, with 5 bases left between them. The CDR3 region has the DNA TGTGCCAGCAGCGGGACTAACTATGGCTACACCTTC. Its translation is CASSGTNYGYTF. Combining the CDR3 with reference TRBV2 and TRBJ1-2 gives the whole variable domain EPEVTQTPSHQVTQMGQEVILRCVPISNHLYFYWYRQILGQKVEFLVSFYNNEISEKSEIFDDQFSVERPDGSNFTLKIRSTKLEDSAMYFCASSGTNYGYTFGSGTRLTVV.

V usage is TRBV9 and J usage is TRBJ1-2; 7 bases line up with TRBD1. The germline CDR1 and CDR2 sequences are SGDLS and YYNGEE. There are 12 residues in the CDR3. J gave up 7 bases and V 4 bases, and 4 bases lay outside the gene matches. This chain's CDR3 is CASSPTGFGYTF. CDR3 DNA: TGTGCCAGCAGCCCGACAGGGTTTGGCTACACCTTC.

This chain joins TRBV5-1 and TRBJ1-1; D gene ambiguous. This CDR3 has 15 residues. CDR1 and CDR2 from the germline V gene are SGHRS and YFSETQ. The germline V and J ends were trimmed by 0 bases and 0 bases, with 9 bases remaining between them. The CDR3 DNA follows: TGCGCCAGCAGCTTGGATGCGGCCATGAACACTGAAGCTTTCTTT. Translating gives CASSLDAAMNTEAFF.

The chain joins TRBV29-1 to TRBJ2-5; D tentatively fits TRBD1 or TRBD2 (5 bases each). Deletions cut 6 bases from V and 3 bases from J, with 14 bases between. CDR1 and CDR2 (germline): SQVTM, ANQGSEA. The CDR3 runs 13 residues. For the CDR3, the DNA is TGCAGCGTCACACGAGGGACCAAAGAGACCCAGTACTTC. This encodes CSVTRGTKETQYF.

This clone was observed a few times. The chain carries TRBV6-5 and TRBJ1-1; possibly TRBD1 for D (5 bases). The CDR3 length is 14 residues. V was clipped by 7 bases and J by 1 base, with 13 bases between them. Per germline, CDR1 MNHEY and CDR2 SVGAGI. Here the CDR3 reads CASTAGFANTEAFF. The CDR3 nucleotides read TGTGCCAGCACCGCAGGGTTCGCGAACACTGAAGCTTTCTTT.

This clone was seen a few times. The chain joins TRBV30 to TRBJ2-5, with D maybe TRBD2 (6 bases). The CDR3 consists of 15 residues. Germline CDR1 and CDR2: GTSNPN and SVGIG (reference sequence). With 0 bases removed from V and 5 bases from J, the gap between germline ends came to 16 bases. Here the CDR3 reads CAWSVYRGIEETQYF. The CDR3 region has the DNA TGTGCCTGGAGTGTATACCGGGGGATTGAGGAGACCCAGTACTTC.

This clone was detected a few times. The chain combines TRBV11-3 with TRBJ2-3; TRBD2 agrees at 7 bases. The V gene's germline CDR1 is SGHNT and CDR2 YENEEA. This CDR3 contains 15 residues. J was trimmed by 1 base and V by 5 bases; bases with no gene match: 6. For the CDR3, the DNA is TGTGCCAGCAGCCCGGGGCTAGCGGGCACAGATACGCAGTATTTT. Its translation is CASSPGLAGTDTQYF.

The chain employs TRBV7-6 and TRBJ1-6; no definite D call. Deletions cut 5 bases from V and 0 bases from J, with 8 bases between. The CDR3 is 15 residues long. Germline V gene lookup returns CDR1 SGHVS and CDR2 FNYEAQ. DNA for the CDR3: TGTGCCAGCAGCGAATTGAGCTCCTATAATTCACCCCTCCACTTT. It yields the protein CASSELSSYNSPLHF.

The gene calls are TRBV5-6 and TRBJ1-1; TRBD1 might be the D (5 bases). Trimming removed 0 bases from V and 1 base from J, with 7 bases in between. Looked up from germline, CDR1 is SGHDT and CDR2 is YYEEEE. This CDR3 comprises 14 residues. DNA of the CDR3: TGTGCCAGCAGCTTGGACAGGCAGAACACTGAAGCTTTCTTT. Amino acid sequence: CASSLDRQNTEAFF.

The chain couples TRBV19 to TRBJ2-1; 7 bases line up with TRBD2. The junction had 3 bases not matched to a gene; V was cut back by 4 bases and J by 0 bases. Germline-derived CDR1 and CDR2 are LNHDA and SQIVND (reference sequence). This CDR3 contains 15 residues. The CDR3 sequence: CASSKPGGSYNEQFF. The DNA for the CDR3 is TGTGCCAGTAGTAAACCGGGAGGCTCCTACAATGAGCAGTTCTTC.

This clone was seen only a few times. The CDR3 region has the DNA TGTGCCAGCAGCTTATACTGGCAGAATCAGCCCCAGCATTTT. Translated, it gives CASSLYWQNQPQHF. This chain uses TRBV7-2 with TRBJ1-5; D unresolved. V lost 2 bases and J 4 bases, leaving 9 bases between the germline ends. The CDR3 covers 14 residues. Germline CDR1 and CDR2: SGHTA and FQGNSA. Drawing the rest from reference TRBV7-2 and TRBJ1-5, the complete variable domain is GAGVSQSPSNKVTEKGKDVELRCDPISGHTALYWYRQSLGQGLEFLIYFQGNSAPDKSGLPSDRFSAERTGGSVSTLTIQRTQQEDSAVYLCASSLYWQNQPQHFGDGTRLSIL.